This T cell receptor beta chain was observed in a study of T cell changes during pregnancy in multiple sclerosis. The table came from immunoSEQ multiplex PCR; TCRdb's copy has only in-frame clones and leaves some out. The sample records more than 80,000 clones, roughly 96% being singletons. The CDR3 contains 19 residues. V lost 5 bases, J lost 0 bases, and 14 bases stayed unmatched. Germline loops: CDR1 MNHEY, CDR2 SMNVEV (reference sequence). The TCR sequence derives from a female donor with multiple sclerosis, enrolled in a pregnancy study. This sample comprised peripheral blood, obtained in the second trimester of pregnancy. This chain links TRBV27 with TRBJ1-3; 9 bases align to TRBD1. In DNA, the CDR3 is TGTGCCAGCAGTCCCCTACACAGGGGGCTACTTACCTCTGGAAACACCATATATTTT. Translated: CASSPLHRGLLTSGNTIYF.